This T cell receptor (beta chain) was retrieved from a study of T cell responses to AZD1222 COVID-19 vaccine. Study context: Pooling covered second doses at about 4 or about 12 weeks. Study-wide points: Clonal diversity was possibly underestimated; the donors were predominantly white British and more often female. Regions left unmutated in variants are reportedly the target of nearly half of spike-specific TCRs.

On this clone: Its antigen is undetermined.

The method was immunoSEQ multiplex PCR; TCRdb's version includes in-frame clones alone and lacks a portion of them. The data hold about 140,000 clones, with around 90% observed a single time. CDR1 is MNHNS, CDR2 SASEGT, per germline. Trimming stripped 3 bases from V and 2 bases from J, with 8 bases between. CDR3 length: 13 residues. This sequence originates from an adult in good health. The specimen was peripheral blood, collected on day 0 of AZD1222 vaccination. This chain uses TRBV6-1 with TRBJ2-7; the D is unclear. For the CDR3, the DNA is TGTGCCAGCAGTGACGGCGATACCTACGAGCAGTACTTC. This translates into CASSDGDTYEQYF.